The 25 T cell receptor beta chains below all came from one sample that was sequenced in a study of CD8+ T cells in alopecia areata. Treatment noted: oral pan-JAK inhibitor, 5-10 mg twice daily. It was cDNA, reverse transcribed from extracted RNA, that served as the sequencing template. Data came from immunoSEQ multiplex PCR; TCRdb stores just in-frame clones and leaves some out. This table has about 160,000 clones, 55% to 75% appearing once. The starting material was CD4+ T cells sorted from blood, obtained at week 4, from a patient treated with tofacitinib. These receptors were taken from a human donor with alopecia areata.

The chain carries TRBV4-1 and TRBJ1-2; D is undetermined. Per the germline V gene, CDR1 is MGHRA and CDR2 is YSYEKL. The CDR3 length is 12 residues. With 8 bases removed from V and 4 bases from J, the gap between germline ends came to 11 bases. The CDR3 here is CASSHGSYGYTF. CDR3 nucleotides: TGCGCCAGCTCGCATGGGAGCTATGGCTACACCTTC.

The count of this clone is one. The chain joins TRBV30 to TRBJ2-3; 8 bases are a match to TRBD2. Germline V gene lookup returns CDR1 GTSNPN and CDR2 SVGIG (reference sequence). The CDR3 length is 16 residues. J lost 4 bases, V lost 0 bases, and 9 bases had no gene match. The CDR3 nucleotides read TGTGCCTGGAGTGTAGGAGGACTAGCTTCGTCAGATACGCAGTATTTT. It specifies CAWSVGGLASSDTQYF.

CDR3 region: CSVGRFTGDEQFF. In DNA, the CDR3 is TGCAGCGTAGGGCGCTTCACAGGGGATGAGCAGTTCTTC. This sequence joins TRBV29-1 and TRBJ2-1; 7 nucleotides agree with TRBD1. The V segment lost 6 bases and the J segment 8 bases; nucleotides outside the gene matches: 10. This CDR3 region has 13 residues. The germline V gene has CDR1 SQVTM and CDR2 ANQGSEA.

This chain connects TRBV27 to TRBJ1-2; 7 bases agree with TRBD1. J lost 7 bases, V lost 5 bases, and 13 bases had no gene match. This CDR3 region has 15 residues. Per germline, CDR1 MNHEY and CDR2 SMNVEV (reference sequence). The CDR3 region is CASSPYRDSPSGYTF. The CDR3 DNA sequence: TGTGCCAGCAGTCCTTACCGGGACAGTCCCTCTGGCTACACCTTC.

The V call is TRBV5-1, the J call TRBJ2-5; no clear D. V was clipped by 0 bases and J by 5 bases, with 14 bases between them. Germline loops: CDR1 SGHRS, CDR2 YFSETQ. There are 15 residues in the CDR3. The DNA of the CDR3 is TGCGCCAGCAGCTTGGAGCTTGTGGGTGGGGAGACCCAGTACTTC. Amino acids: CASSLELVGGETQYF.

This clone was counted ten times or more. This chain uses TRBV19 with TRBJ1-6; D may be TRBD1 (6 bases). The CDR3 contains 18 residues. V dropped 3 bases and J dropped 5 bases, with 20 bases sitting between them. Looked up from germline, CDR1 is LNHDA and CDR2 is SQIVND (reference sequence). CDR3 protein: CASSMGATGRGHNSPLHF. As DNA, the CDR3 is TGTGCCAGTAGTATGGGGGCTACGGGCAGGGGCCATAATTCACCCCTCCACTTT.

This clone came up once. The rearrangement uses TRBV4-3 and TRBJ2-7; TRBD1 matches at 10 bases. CDR3 length: 14 residues. After removal of 3 bases from V and 2 bases from J, the junction contained 1 base not matched to a gene. CDR1 is LGHNA and CDR2 is YSLEER in the germline V gene. The CDR3 protein is CASSHGTGAYEQYF. The CDR3 DNA sequence: TGCGCCAGCAGCCACGGGACAGGGGCCTACGAGCAGTACTTC.

The chain couples TRBV11-1 to TRBJ2-2; tentatively, D is TRBD1 (5 bases). The length of the CDR3 is 14 residues. Germline lookup yields CDR1 SGHAT and CDR2 FQDESV (reference sequence). Trimming shortened V by 6 bases and J by 1 base, and 9 bases separated the two germline ends. The CDR3 sequence: CASRRGMNTGELFF. DNA of the CDR3: TGTGCCAGCAGAAGGGGAATGAACACCGGGGAGCTGTTTTTT.

Only a few counts were recorded for this clone. This chain uses TRBV19 with TRBJ2-1; 10 bases align to TRBD2. The ends lost 3 bases at V and 12 bases at J; junction bases unmatched: 11. CDR3 length: 15 amino acids. CDR1 and CDR2 from the germline V gene are LNHDA and SQIVND (reference sequence). The CDR3 region is CASSMGAGGRTTQFF. The CDR3 DNA follows: TGTGCCAGTAGTATGGGAGCGGGGGGGCGAACTACGCAGTTCTTC.

In its sample, this clone was seen a few times. The chain carries TRBV5-1 and TRBJ2-7; D not certain. V lost 0 bases and J lost 6, with 4 bases in between. The CDR3 is made up of 11 amino acids. Germline CDR1 is SGHRS and CDR2 is YFSETQ. CDR3 in DNA: TGCGCCAGCAGCTTGGACACCGAGCAGTACTTC. Residues: CASSLDTEQYF. Full variable domain (rest looked up from reference TRBV5-1 and TRBJ2-7): KAGVTQTPRYLIKTRGQQVTLSCSPISGHRSVSWYQQTPGQGLQFLFEYFSETQRNKGNFPGRFSGRQFSNSRSEMNVSTLELGDSALYLCASSLDTEQYFGPGTRLTVT.

The chain joins TRBV7-6 to TRBJ1-6; TRBD1 agrees at 11 bases. CDR1 and CDR2 from the germline V gene are SGHVS and FNYEAQ. Trimming took 6 bases from V and 7 from J; bases not matched to a gene: 2. The CDR3 runs 14 residues. This CDR3 is CASRDRGPNSPLHF. The CDR3 DNA sequence: TGTGCCAGCAGGGACAGGGGGCCGAATTCACCCCTCCACTTT.

The rearrangement joins TRBV29-1 to TRBJ2-1, with D perhaps matching TRBD1 or TRBD2 (5 bases each). The CDR3 is 13 amino acids. Between the trimmed V and J ends, which lost 6 bases and 9 bases, there was a span of 18 bases. CDR1 and CDR2 (germline): SQVTM, ANQGSEA. CDR3 nucleotide sequence: TGCAGCGTGCCGGGGCTCATCGCCACTGAGCAGTTCTTC. This codes for CSVPGLIATEQFF.

The chain has TRBV30 and TRBJ1-6, with D possibly being TRBD1 (5 bases). Trimming took off 2 bases at V and 2 bases at J, with 10 bases between the two ends. Germline loops: CDR1 GTSNPN, CDR2 SVGIG (reference sequence). This CDR3 has 15 residues. CDR3 nucleotides: TGTGCCTGGAGTTCCTCGGGACCCTATAATTCACCCCTCCACTTT. Translated, it gives CAWSSSGPYNSPLHF.

The J gene is TRBJ2-3, the V gene TRBV7-9, with TRBD2 as a possible D gene (5 bases). The germline CDR1 and CDR2 sequences are SEHNR and FQNEAQ (reference sequence). Between the trimmed V and J ends, which lost 8 bases and 1 base, there was a span of 16 bases. CDR3 length equals 15 residues. The CDR3 loop is CASCFGMEGTDTQYF. The CDR3 nucleotides read TGTGCCAGCTGTTTTGGGATGGAGGGCACAGATACGCAGTATTTT.

This chain links TRBV27 with TRBJ1-1; D unclear. Germline V gene sequence: CDR1 MNHEY, CDR2 SMNVEV (reference sequence). The CDR3 length is 13 residues. Between the trimmed V and J ends, which lost 5 bases and 0 bases, there was a span of 7 bases. In DNA form, the CDR3 reads TGTGCCAGCAGTCGCACATTGAACACTGAAGCTTTCTTT. Its protein product is CASSRTLNTEAFF.

J is TRBJ2-2 and V is TRBV7-2; TRBD2 matches 12 bases. Germline V lookup: CDR1 SGHTA, CDR2 FQGNSA. CDR3 length equals 16 residues. V lost 5 bases to trimming and J lost 3 bases; unmatched junction nucleotides: 4. CDR3 nucleotide sequence: TGTGCCAGCAGCGTAACTAGCGGGGGGTACACCGGGGAGCTGTTTTTT. Residues: CASSVTSGGYTGELFF. The whole variable domain, remainder taken from reference TRBV7-2 and TRBJ2-2, is GAGVSQSPSNKVTEKGKDVELRCDPISGHTALYWYRQSLGQGLEFLIYFQGNSAPDKSGLPSDRFSAERTGGSVSTLTIQRTQQEDSAVYLCASSVTSGGYTGELFFGEGSRLTVL.

The gene calls are TRBV29-1 and TRBJ1-2, with TRBD1 identical over 8 bases. Germline loops: CDR1 SQVTM, CDR2 ANQGSEA. The CDR3 spans 15 residues. Trimming at V came to 7 bases and at J to 2 bases, leaving 12 bases not matched to a gene. This CDR3 reads CSAQGVGGANYGYTF. The CDR3 DNA reads TGCAGCGCACAGGGGGTCGGGGGCGCCAACTATGGCTACACCTTC. Variable domain in full (rest from reference TRBV29-1 and TRBJ1-2): SAVISQKPSRDICQRGTSLTIQCQVDSQVTMMFWYRQQPGQSLTLIATANQGSEATYESGFVIDKFPISRPNLTFSTLTVSNMSPEDSSIYLCSAQGVGGANYGYTFGSGTRLTVV.

The chain uses TRBV2 and TRBJ2-6, with D perhaps matching TRBD1 (5 bases). The CDR3 is made up of 15 amino acids. V lost 4 bases to trimming and J lost 1 base, with 8 bases between them. In germline, CDR1 is SNHLY, CDR2 FYNNEI. The CDR3 sequence is CASSVGRSGANVLTF. DNA for the CDR3: TGTGCCAGCAGTGTGGGGCGGTCTGGGGCCAACGTCCTGACTTTC.

In its sample, this clone was seen a few times. The chain combines TRBV29-1 with TRBJ2-3; possible D gene TRBD1, 5 bases. The CDR3 runs 14 residues. CDR1 is SQVTM, CDR2 ANQGSEA, per germline. The V end was cut by 6 bases, the J end by 0 bases, with 13 bases between. Here the CDR3 DNA reads TGCAGCGTCATACAGGTGTCTAGCACAGATACGCAGTATTTT. Translated, it gives CSVIQVSSTDTQYF.

This chain uses TRBV30 with TRBJ2-5; D is perhaps TRBD2 (6 bases). V was clipped by 2 bases and J by 5 bases, with 18 bases between them. The CDR3 is 15 residues long. Germline values: CDR1 GTSNPN, CDR2 SVGIG (reference sequence). The CDR3 spells CAWSPGGTGRETQYF. In nucleotides, the CDR3 is TGTGCCTGGAGTCCCGGTGGGACGGGGAGGGAGACCCAGTACTTC. Together with reference TRBV30 and TRBJ2-5, the CDR3 gives the full variable domain: SQTIHQWPATLVQPVGSPLSLECTVEGTSNPNLYWYRQAAGRGLQLLFYSVGIGQISSEVPQNLSASRPQDRQFILSSKKLLLSDSGFYLCAWSPGGTGRETQYFGPGTRLLVL.

This clone was counted a single time. The chain is built from TRBV30 and TRBJ2-5; D might be TRBD1 (6 bases). Trimming removed 4 bases at V and 2 bases at J, with 11 bases between. The CDR3 covers 13 residues. Germline V lookup: CDR1 GTSNPN, CDR2 SVGIG (reference sequence). CDR3 sequence: CAWTQGRQETQYF. In nucleotides, the CDR3 is TGTGCCTGGACACAGGGCCGACAAGAGACCCAGTACTTC.

V is TRBV6-6 and J is TRBJ2-3, with D unclear. V was shortened by 6 bases and J by 0 bases, with 10 bases between the two germline ends. Germline V gene sequence: CDR1 MNHNY, CDR2 SVGAGI (reference sequence). This CDR3 spans 14 amino acids. CDR3 loop: CASRRSTSTDTQYF. In DNA form, the CDR3 reads TGTGCCAGCAGACGGAGTACTAGCACAGATACGCAGTATTTT.

This sequence joins TRBV29-1 and TRBJ2-2, with D perhaps given as TRBD1 or TRBD2 (5 bases each). Per germline, CDR1 SQVTM and CDR2 ANQGSEA. V shed 1 base and J shed 4 bases, with 10 bases lying between them. This CDR3 contains 14 residues. This CDR3 reads CSVEGGSGTGELFF. The CDR3, as DNA: TGCAGCGTTGAAGGGGGGAGCGGCACCGGGGAGCTGTTTTTT.

The chain is built from TRBV29-1 and TRBJ2-7; D is undetermined. The ends were cut back, 5 bases at V and 1 base at J, with 15 bases in the middle. The CDR3 length is 14 residues. The germline V gene encodes CDR1 SQVTM and CDR2 ANQGSEA. As DNA, the CDR3 is TGCAGCGTTAAATCGGGCCCGAGGTCCTACGAGCAGTACTTC. It is translated as CSVKSGPRSYEQYF.

The rearrangement uses TRBV15 and TRBJ1-1, with D maybe TRBD1 (6 bases). Germline CDR1 and CDR2: LNHNV and YYDKDF (reference sequence). With 1 base removed from V and 1 base from J, the gap between germline ends came to 16 bases. This CDR3 comprises 17 residues. The CDR3 nucleotides are TGTGCCACCAGCAGAGGGGCAGGGGAAGGCGCGAACACTGAAGCTTTCTTT. Its protein product is CATSRGAGEGANTEAFF.